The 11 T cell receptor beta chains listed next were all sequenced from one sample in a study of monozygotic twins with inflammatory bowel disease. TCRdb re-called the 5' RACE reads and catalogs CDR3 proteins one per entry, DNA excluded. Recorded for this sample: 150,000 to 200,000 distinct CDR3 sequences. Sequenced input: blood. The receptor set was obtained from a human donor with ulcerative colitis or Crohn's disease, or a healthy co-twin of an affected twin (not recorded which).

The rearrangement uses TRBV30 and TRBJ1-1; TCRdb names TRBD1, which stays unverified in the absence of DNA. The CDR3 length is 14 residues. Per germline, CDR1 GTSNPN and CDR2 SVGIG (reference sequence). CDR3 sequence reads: CAWSVVDSKTEAFF.

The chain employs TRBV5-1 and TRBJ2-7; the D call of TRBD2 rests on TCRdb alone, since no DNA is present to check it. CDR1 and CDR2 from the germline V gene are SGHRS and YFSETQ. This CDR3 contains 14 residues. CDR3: CASKPASGSGEQYF.

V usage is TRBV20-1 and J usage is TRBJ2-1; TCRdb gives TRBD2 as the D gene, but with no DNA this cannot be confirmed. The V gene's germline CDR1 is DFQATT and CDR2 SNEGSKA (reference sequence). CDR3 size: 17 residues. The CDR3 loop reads CSARDSTGGPFRDEQFF.

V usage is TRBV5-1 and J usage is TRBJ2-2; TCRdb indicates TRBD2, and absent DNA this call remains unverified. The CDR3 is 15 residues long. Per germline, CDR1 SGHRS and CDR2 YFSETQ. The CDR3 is CASSFSGGNTGELFF.

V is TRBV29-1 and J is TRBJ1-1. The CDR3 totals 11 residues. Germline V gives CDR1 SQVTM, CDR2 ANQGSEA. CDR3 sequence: CSVVWGTEAFF. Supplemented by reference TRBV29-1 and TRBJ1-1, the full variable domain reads SAVISQKPSRDICQRGTSLTIQCQVDSQVTMMFWYRQQPGQSLTLIATANQGSEATYESGFVIDKFPISRPNLTFSTLTVSNMSPEDSSIYLCSVVWGTEAFFGQGTRLTVV.

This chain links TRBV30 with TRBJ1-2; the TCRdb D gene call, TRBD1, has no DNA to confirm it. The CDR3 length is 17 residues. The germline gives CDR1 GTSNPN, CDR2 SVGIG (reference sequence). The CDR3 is CAWSRAWDRGVPDGYTF.

CDR3 residues: CAWKRVGSLTGELFF. The chain uses TRBV30 and TRBJ2-2. CDR3 length: 15 residues. Per the germline V gene, CDR1 is GTSNPN and CDR2 is SVGIG (reference sequence).

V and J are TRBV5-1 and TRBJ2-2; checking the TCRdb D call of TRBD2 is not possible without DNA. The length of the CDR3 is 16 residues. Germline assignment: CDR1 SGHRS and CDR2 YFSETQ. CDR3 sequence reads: CATTGLAGANTGELFF.

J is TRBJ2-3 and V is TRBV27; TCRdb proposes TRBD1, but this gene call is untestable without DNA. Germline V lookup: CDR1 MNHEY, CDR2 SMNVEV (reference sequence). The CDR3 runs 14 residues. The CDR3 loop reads CASSLGSGTYTQYF.

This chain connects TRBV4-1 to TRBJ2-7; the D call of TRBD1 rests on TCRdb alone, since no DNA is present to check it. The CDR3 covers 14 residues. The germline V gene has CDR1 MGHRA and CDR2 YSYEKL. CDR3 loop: CASSYAPTLYEQYF.

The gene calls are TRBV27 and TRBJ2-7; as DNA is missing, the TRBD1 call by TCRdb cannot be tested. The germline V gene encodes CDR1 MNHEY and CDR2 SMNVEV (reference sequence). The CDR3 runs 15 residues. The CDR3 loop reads CASSLSEDRVYEQYF.